The 31 T cell receptor beta chains below come from one sample, sequenced in a study of T cells in Graves' hyperthyroidism and ophthalmopathy. TCR beta CDR3 sequences were amplified from RNA transcripts. First-round RT-PCR with HTBI primers amplified the TCR CDR3 region. Each CDR3 protein is one row after TCRdb ran MiXCR on the multiplex PCR reads. Of under 300,000 distinct CDR3 sequences in the sample, 20% to 25% were seen once. What was sequenced was blood. Receptor source: a man aged 25-45 years with Graves' ophthalmopathy.

The genes are TRBV29-1 and TRBJ1-2; D unclear. V was pared by 3 bases and J by 8 bases, with 10 bases between. The CDR3 covers 11 residues. Looked up from germline, CDR1 is SQVTM and CDR2 is ANQGSEA. Written as DNA, the CDR3 is TGCAGCGTTGAGATGTTGGGGGGCTACACCTTC. Translated: CSVEMLGGYTF.

The V call is TRBV27, the J call TRBJ1-5, with D perhaps matching TRBD1 (6 bases). Germline V gives CDR1 MNHEY, CDR2 SMNVEV (reference sequence). Trimming took 5 bases from V and 3 from J, leaving 11 bases between them. CDR3 length equals 14 residues. The CDR3 protein is CASSAQGNNQPQHF. CDR3 nucleotide sequence: TGTGCCAGCAGTGCACAGGGAAACAATCAGCCCCAGCATTTT.

This clonotype came up many times. V is TRBV20-1 and J is TRBJ2-5, with TRBD2 matching 12 bases. The germline gives CDR1 DFQATT, CDR2 SNEGSKA (reference sequence). The CDR3 length is 14 residues. V trimming: 6 bases; J trimming: 4 bases; junction bases outside the gene matches: 6. CDR3 nucleotides: TGCAGTGCAGGCCCTAGCGGGAGGGGAGAGACCCAGTACTTC. This gives the protein CSAGPSGRGETQYF.

The chain is built from TRBV4-2 and TRBJ2-1; TRBD2 matches 7 bases. The CDR3 contains 15 residues. Germline V lookup: CDR1 LGHNA, CDR2 YNFKEQ. J lost 2 bases, V lost 3 bases, and 4 bases had no gene match. The CDR3 region has the DNA TGTGCCAGCAGCCACGACGGGACTACCTACAATGAGCAGTTCTTC. It specifies CASSHDGTTYNEQFF.

The chain carries TRBV27 and TRBJ1-1; no clear D gene. CDR3 size: 14 residues. Trimming took 4 bases from V and 4 from J, leaving 13 bases between them. CDR1 MNHEY and CDR2 SMNVEV come from the germline V gene (reference sequence). In DNA form, the CDR3 reads TGTGCCAGCAGTTCCCCCACGAGGATCACTGAAGCTTTCTTT. Encoded protein: CASSSPTRITEAFF.

This sequence joins TRBV16 and TRBJ2-1; perhaps TRBD2 as D (5 bases). Germline V gene sequence: CDR1 KGHSY, CDR2 FQNENV. Trimming cost V 1 base and J 8 bases, with 18 bases left between them. This CDR3 contains 16 residues. CDR3 DNA: TGTGCCAGCAGCCAATTGGTGGGTAGCGAGGGCGATGAGCAGTTCTTC. It specifies CASSQLVGSEGDEQFF. The variable domain in full, completed from reference TRBV16 and TRBJ2-1, reads GEEVAQTPKHLVRGEGQKAKLYCAPIKGHSYVFWYQQVLKNEFKFLISFQNENVFDETGMPKERFSAKCLPNSPCSLEIQATKLEDSAVYFCASSQLVGSEGDEQFFGPGTRLTVL.

The chain is built from TRBV5-1 and TRBJ1-5; tentatively, D is TRBD1 (5 bases). Germline V gene sequence: CDR1 SGHRS, CDR2 YFSETQ. Trimming pared 4 bases from V and 0 bases from J, leaving 14 bases between. The CDR3 length is 16 residues. The CDR3 is CASSPSGGNSNQPQHF. CDR3 coding DNA: TGCGCCAGCAGCCCCTCGGGGGGGAATAGCAATCAGCCCCAGCATTTT.

The chain couples TRBV7-9 to TRBJ1-6; D call uncertain. CDR3 size: 13 residues. Germline CDR1 and CDR2: SEHNR and FQNEAQ (reference sequence). Trimming took 6 bases from V and 5 from J, leaving 8 bases between them. The CDR3 DNA sequence: TGTGCCAGCAGAGGGCAAAATAATTCACCCCTCCACTTT. This encodes CASRGQNNSPLHF.

The chain links TRBV6-1 to TRBJ1-2; 9 nucleotides line up with TRBD1. V dropped 7 bases and J dropped 5; count of bases not matched to a gene: 5. Germline CDR1 and CDR2: MNHNS and SASEGT. CDR3 length: 13 amino acids. CDR3 sequence: CASTPGQGYGYTF. CDR3 nucleotides: TGTGCCAGCACTCCGGGACAGGGTTATGGCTACACCTTC.

Only a few counts were recorded for this clonotype. This chain links TRBV20-1 with TRBJ1-5, with D uncertain. Germline V lookup: CDR1 DFQATT, CDR2 SNEGSKA (reference sequence). Trimming stripped 3 bases from V and 6 bases from J, with 6 bases between. The CDR3 has 11 amino acids. CDR3 loop: CSASKGQPQHF. The CDR3, as DNA: TGCAGTGCTAGTAAGGGTCAGCCCCAGCATTTT.

With respect to this clonotype: A read error may be the cause here, since a much bigger clone is one base away. The chain couples TRBV3-1 to TRBJ2-2, with D possibly being TRBD2 (5 bases). CDR3 length: 14 amino acids. Germline values: CDR1 LGHDT, CDR2 YNNKEL (reference sequence). The CDR3 loop is CASSLDPYTGEQFF. CDR3 bases: TGTGCCAGCAGCCTAGATCCTTACACCGGGGAGCAGTTTTTT. The whole variable domain, remainder taken from reference TRBV3-1 and TRBJ2-2, is DTAVSQTPKYLVTQMGNDKSIKCEQNLGHDTMYWYKQDSKKFLKIMFSYNNKELIINETVPNRFSPKSPDKAHLNLHINSLELGDSAVYFCASSLDPYTGEQFFGEGSRLTVL.

This clonotype turned up a few times. The CDR3 coding sequence is TGTGCCAGCAGCATCCAGACTAGCGGGAGCCCCTACGAGCAGTACTTC. Amino acid sequence: CASSIQTSGSPYEQYF. V is TRBV11-2 and J is TRBJ2-7; 12 positions match TRBD2. Germline CDR1 is SGHAT and CDR2 is FQNNGV. CDR3 length equals 16 residues. The V gene end was trimmed by 5 bases and the J gene end by 2 bases; junction bases not matched to a gene: 7. The full variable domain, in which reference TRBV11-2 and TRBJ2-7 provide the parts outside the CDR3, is EAGVAQSPRYKIIEKRQSVAFWCNPISGHATLYWYQQILGQGPKLLIQFQNNGVVDDSQLPKDRFSAERLKGVDSTLKIQPAKLEDSAVYLCASSIQTSGSPYEQYFGPGTRLTVT.

This clonotype was detected only a few times. J is TRBJ2-7 and V is TRBV18; D is perhaps TRBD1 (5 bases). This CDR3 is 15 amino acids long. Looked up from germline, CDR1 is KGHSH and CDR2 is LQKENI. Trimming removed 6 bases at V and 2 bases at J, with 17 bases between. CDR3 sequence (DNA): TGTGCCAGCTCCCTCTCGACAGACACTACCTACGAGCAGTACTTC. Protein sequence: CASSLSTDTTYEQYF. Variable domain in full (rest from reference TRBV18 and TRBJ2-7): NAGVMQNPRHLVRRRGQEARLRCSPMKGHSHVYWYRQLPEEGLKFMVYLQKENIIDESGMPKERFSAEFPKEGPSILRIQQVVRGDSAAYFCASSLSTDTTYEQYFGPGTRLTVT.

This clonotype appeared many times. The chain combines TRBV10-3 with TRBJ1-1; 9 bases map to TRBD1. The ends lost 6 bases at V and 5 bases at J; junction bases unmatched: 10. The CDR3 runs 15 residues. Germline loops: CDR1 ENHRY, CDR2 SYGVKD. The CDR3 sequence is CAISTPGQGATEAFF. The CDR3 bases are TGTGCCATCAGCACTCCGGGACAGGGCGCGACTGAAGCTTTCTTT.

In this sample, this clonotype turned up a few times. V is TRBV13 and J is TRBJ1-1; tentatively, D is TRBD1 (6 bases). Looked up from germline, CDR1 is PRHDT and CDR2 is FYEKMQ (reference sequence). The CDR3 sequence is 15 residues long. V shed 2 bases and J shed 1 base, with 11 bases lying between them. The CDR3 bases are TGTGCCAGCAGCTTAAGTGAGACAGGGAACACTGAAGCTTTCTTT. Translating it yields CASSLSETGNTEAFF.

This clonotype was seen only once. The chain has TRBV14 and TRBJ2-5, with 12 bases matching TRBD1. The trim removed 1 base at V and 9 bases at J, leaving 12 bases unmatched. The CDR3 runs 17 residues. The V gene's germline CDR1 is SGHDN and CDR2 FVKESK. The CDR3 coding sequence is TGTGCCAGCAGCCAAGTCGGCAGGGACAGGGGGCTCGGGGCCCAGTACTTC. It encodes CASSQVGRDRGLGAQYF.

The sample holds a few counts of this clonotype. The rearrangement uses TRBV28 and TRBJ1-1; D call uncertain. This CDR3 has 14 amino acids. Germline V gives CDR1 MDHEN, CDR2 SYDVKM. V lost 6 bases and J lost 2, with 13 bases in between. The CDR3 sequence is CASSPPYLNTEAFF. CDR3 nucleotides: TGTGCCAGCAGCCCCCCATACCTTAACACTGAAGCTTTCTTT.

This clonotype was picked up many times. The rearrangement joins TRBV7-9 to TRBJ2-5, with 10 bases matching TRBD1. Germline CDR1 reads SEHNR; CDR2 reads FQNEAQ (reference sequence). Trimming took 2 bases from V and 5 from J; bases not matched to a gene: 8. The CDR3 loop spans 16 amino acids. Here the CDR3 reads CASSLTTGGLRETQYF. The CDR3 DNA follows: TGTGCCAGCAGCTTAACGACAGGGGGCTTGCGGGAGACCCAGTACTTC.

This clonotype was seen a few times. The chain recombines TRBV5-4 with TRBJ2-3, with 9 bases that match TRBD2. The trim removed 3 bases at V and 7 bases at J, leaving 9 bases unmatched. The CDR3 has 15 residues. Per germline, CDR1 SGHNT and CDR2 YYREEE (reference sequence). The CDR3 nucleotides read TGTGCCAGCAGCTGGGGGGGACTAGCACCTAATACGCAGTATTTT. Residues: CASSWGGLAPNTQYF. The full variable domain, completed using reference TRBV5-4 and TRBJ2-3, is ETGVTQSPTHLIKTRGQQVTLRCSSQSGHNTVSWYQQALGQGPQFIFQYYREEENGRGNFPPRFSGLQFPNYSSELNVNALELDDSALYLCASSWGGLAPNTQYFGPGTRLTVL.

There are many counts of this clonotype. The genes are TRBV30 and TRBJ2-7; possibly TRBD2 for D (5 bases). With 4 bases removed from V and 3 bases from J, the gap between germline ends came to 10 bases. Germline assignment: CDR1 GTSNPN and CDR2 SVGIG (reference sequence). This CDR3 has 12 amino acids. CDR3 DNA: TGTGCCTGGAAGGCAGGAGGCTACGAGCAGTACTTC. This sequence encodes CAWKAGGYEQYF.

This clonotype has more than one count but fewer than ten. The J gene is TRBJ2-7, the V gene TRBV2, with no clear D. CDR3 length: 16 amino acids. The germline V and J ends were trimmed by 3 bases and 4 bases, with 19 bases remaining between them. Germline values: CDR1 SNHLY, CDR2 FYNNEI. Here the CDR3 reads CASSDASARHRYEQYF. CDR3 nucleotide sequence: TGTGCCAGCAGTGACGCCTCGGCGAGACACCGATACGAGCAGTACTTC.

This clonotype was counted many times. This chain joins TRBV6-1 and TRBJ2-7; 8 bases are shared with TRBD2. In germline, CDR1 is MNHNS, CDR2 SASEGT. The junction had 12 bases not matched to a gene; V was cut back by 7 bases and J by 1 base. The CDR3 has 16 amino acids. CDR3 in amino acids: CASTPAGGMRSYEQYF. The CDR3 bases are TGTGCCAGCACACCGGCGGGAGGAATGAGATCCTACGAGCAGTACTTC.

CDR3 coding DNA: TGTGCCAGCAGCTTAGGACGCTGGAGATCACCCCACAATGAGCAGTTCTTC. Translation: CASSLGRWRSPHNEQFF. The chain joins TRBV7-8 to TRBJ2-1, with unresolved D. V was cut by 1 base and J by 5 bases, with 18 bases left in between. Germline V gene lookup returns CDR1 SGHVS and CDR2 FQNEAQ. The CDR3 runs 17 residues.

The V and J genes are TRBV9 and TRBJ2-7; TRBD2 aligns across 7 bases. The CDR3 has 16 amino acids. Trimming cost V 0 bases and J 5 bases; bases outside gene matches: 11. Germline loops: CDR1 SGDLS, CDR2 YYNGEE. This chain's CDR3 is CASSVGLSAGADEQYF. DNA of the CDR3: TGTGCCAGCAGCGTAGGGCTTTCGGCGGGAGCAGACGAGCAGTACTTC.

In its sample, this clonotype was seen many times. The rearrangement joins TRBV20-1 to TRBJ2-1; D perhaps matches TRBD2 (5 bases). The CDR3 is 15 amino acids. Germline CDR1 reads DFQATT; CDR2 reads SNEGSKA (reference sequence). Deletions cut 1 base from V and 7 bases from J, with 17 bases between. CDR3 protein: CSARVSGKGKNEQFF. The CDR3 DNA reads as TGCAGTGCTAGAGTATCCGGGAAGGGTAAGAATGAGCAGTTCTTC.

This clonotype was observed a handful of times. The genes are TRBV12-3 or TRBV12-4 and TRBJ1-5; D might be TRBD1 (6 bases). The V end was cut by 7 bases, the J end by 4 bases, with 17 bases between. CDR3 size: 15 residues. The CDR3 DNA reads as TGTGCCAGCACCCAGGCGGGGGCCAGGAATCAGCCCCAGCATTTT. Translating gives CASTQAGARNQPQHF.

This clonotype was counted many times. The chain couples TRBV18 to TRBJ2-5; D may correspond to TRBD1 or TRBD2 (6 bases each). The CDR3 extends over 13 amino acids. V was trimmed by 2 bases and J by 5 bases, leaving 9 bases between them. Germline values: CDR1 KGHSH, CDR2 LQKENI. This chain's CDR3 is CASSPTGRETQYF. CDR3 coding DNA: TGTGCCAGCTCACCAACAGGGAGGGAGACCCAGTACTTC.

This clonotype was recorded a few times. The rearrangement joins TRBV11-1 to TRBJ2-1; no clear D gene. CDR1 and CDR2 (germline): SGHAT, FQDESV (reference sequence). The CDR3 is 14 residues long. Trimming took 3 bases from V and 3 from J, leaving 9 bases between them. The CDR3 DNA reads TGTGCCAGCAGCTTCGGTCTAAGCTACAATGAGCAGTTCTTC. It specifies CASSFGLSYNEQFF.

The chain carries TRBV12-3 or TRBV12-4 and TRBJ1-1; 7 bases map to TRBD1. CDR3 length equals 11 residues. The junction had 7 bases not matched to a gene; V was cut back by 10 bases and J by 8 bases. This CDR3 is CATRQGREAFF. CDR3 DNA: TGTGCCACCAGACAGGGCCGCGAAGCTTTCTTT.

Comment on this clonotype: One end of the junction fails to match germline, which may point to a read error. The chain links TRBV7-2 to TRBJ1-2, with no clear D. CDR3 length: 15 residues. Germline CDR1 reads SGHTA; CDR2 reads FQGNSA. The CDR3 nucleotides read TGTGCCAGCAGCTTAGGTGGAGGACTAAACTACGGCTACACCTTC. Protein sequence: CASSLGGGLNYGYTF.

This clonotype was detected a few times. This chain links TRBV7-9 with TRBJ2-3; no reliable D call. CDR3 size: 14 residues. Germline V gives CDR1 SEHNR, CDR2 FQNEAQ (reference sequence). V was clipped by 1 base and J by 3 bases, with 8 bases between them. In nucleotides, the CDR3 is TGTGCCAGCAGCTTAGTAAGGGATACAGATACGCAGTATTTT. Translating gives CASSLVRDTDTQYF. The full variable domain, rest sourced from reference TRBV7-9 and TRBJ2-3, is DTGVSQNPRHKITKRGQNVTFRCDPISEHNRLYWYRQTLGQGPEFLTYFQNEAQLEKSRLLSDRFSAERPKGSFSTLEIQRTEQGDSAMYLCASSLVRDTDTQYFGPGTRLTVL.